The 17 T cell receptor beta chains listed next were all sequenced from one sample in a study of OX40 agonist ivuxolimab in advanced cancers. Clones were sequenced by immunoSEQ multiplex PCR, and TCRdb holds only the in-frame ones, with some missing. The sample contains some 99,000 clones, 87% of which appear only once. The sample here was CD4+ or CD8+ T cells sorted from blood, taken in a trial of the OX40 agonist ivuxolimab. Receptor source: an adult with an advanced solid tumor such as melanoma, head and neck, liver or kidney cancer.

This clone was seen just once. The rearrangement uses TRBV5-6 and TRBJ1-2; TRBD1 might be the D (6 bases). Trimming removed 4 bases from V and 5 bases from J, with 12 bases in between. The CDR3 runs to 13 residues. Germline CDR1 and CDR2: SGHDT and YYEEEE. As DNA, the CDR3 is TGTGCCAGCAGCAATGACAGGCTTTATGGCTACACCTTC. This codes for CASSNDRLYGYTF.

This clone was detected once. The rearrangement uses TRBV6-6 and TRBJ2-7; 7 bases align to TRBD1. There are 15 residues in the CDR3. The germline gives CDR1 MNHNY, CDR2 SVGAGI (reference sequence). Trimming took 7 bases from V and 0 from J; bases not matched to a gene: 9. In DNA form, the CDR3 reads TGTGCCAGCACCTCAACGGGGACAGACTCCTACGAGCAGTACTTC. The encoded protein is CASTSTGTDSYEQYF.

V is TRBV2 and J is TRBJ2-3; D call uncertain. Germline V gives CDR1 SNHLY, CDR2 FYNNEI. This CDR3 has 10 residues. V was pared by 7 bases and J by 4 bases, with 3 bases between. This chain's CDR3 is CASTADTQYF. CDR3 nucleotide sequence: TGTGCCAGCACTGCAGATACGCAGTATTTT. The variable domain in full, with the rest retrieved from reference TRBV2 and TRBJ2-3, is EPEVTQTPSHQVTQMGQEVILRCVPISNHLYFYWYRQILGQKVEFLVSFYNNEISEKSEIFDDQFSVERPDGSNFTLKIRSTKLEDSAMYFCASTADTQYFGPGTRLTVL.

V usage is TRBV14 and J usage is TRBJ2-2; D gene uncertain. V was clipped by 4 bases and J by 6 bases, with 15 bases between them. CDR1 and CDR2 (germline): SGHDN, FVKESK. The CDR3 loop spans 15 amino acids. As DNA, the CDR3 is TGTGCCAGCAGCCTAGTCTCCAATGGGGCCGGGGAGCTGTTTTTT. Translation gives CASSLVSNGAGELFF.

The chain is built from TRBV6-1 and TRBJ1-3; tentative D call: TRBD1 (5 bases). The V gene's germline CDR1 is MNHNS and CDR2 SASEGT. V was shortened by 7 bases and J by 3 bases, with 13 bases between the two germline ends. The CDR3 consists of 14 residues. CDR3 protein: CASKPVGDGNTIYF. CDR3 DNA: TGTGCCAGCAAGCCGGTGGGGGATGGAAACACCATATATTTT.

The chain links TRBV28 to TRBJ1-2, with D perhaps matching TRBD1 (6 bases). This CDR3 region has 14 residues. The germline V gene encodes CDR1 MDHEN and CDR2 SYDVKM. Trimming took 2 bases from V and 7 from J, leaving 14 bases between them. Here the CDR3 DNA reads TGTGCCAGCAGTTTAACAGGGAACAGTTTTGGCTACACCTTC. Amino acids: CASSLTGNSFGYTF.

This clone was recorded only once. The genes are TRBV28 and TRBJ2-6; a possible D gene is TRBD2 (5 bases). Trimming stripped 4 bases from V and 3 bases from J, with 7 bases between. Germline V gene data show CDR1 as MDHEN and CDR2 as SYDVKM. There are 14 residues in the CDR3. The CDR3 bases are TGTGCCAGCAGTTCGGGAAGTGGGGCCAACGTCCTGACTTTC. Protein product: CASSSGSGANVLTF.

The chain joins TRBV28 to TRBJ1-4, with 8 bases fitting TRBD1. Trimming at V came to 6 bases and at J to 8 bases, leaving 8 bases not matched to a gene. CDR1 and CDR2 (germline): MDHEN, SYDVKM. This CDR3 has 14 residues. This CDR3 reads CASRLGTGGEKLFF. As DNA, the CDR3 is TGTGCCAGCAGATTGGGGACAGGAGGAGAAAAACTGTTTTTT.

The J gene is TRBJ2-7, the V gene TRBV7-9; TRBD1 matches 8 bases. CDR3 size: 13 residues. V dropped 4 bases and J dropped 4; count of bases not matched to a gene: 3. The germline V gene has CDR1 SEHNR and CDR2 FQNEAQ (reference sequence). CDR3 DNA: TGTGCCAGCAGCTCGACAGGGGAATACGAGCAGTACTTC. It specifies CASSSTGEYEQYF. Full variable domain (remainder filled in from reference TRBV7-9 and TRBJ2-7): DTGVSQNPRHKITKRGQNVTFRCDPISEHNRLYWYRQTLGQGPEFLTYFQNEAQLEKSRLLSDRFSAERPKGSFSTLEIQRTEQGDSAMYLCASSSTGEYEQYFGPGTRLTVT.

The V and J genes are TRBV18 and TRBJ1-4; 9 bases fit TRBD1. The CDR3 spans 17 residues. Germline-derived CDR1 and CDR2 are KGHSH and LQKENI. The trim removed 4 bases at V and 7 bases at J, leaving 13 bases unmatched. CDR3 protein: CASSQGTGNRLTEKLFF. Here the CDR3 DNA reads TGTGCCAGCTCACAGGGGACAGGGAATCGATTGACTGAAAAACTGTTTTTT.

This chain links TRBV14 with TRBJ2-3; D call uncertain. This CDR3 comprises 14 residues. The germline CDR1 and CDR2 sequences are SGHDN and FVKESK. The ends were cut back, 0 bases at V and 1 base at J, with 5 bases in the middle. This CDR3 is CASSQDPRTDTQYF. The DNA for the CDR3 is TGTGCCAGCAGCCAAGATCCCCGCACAGATACGCAGTATTTT.

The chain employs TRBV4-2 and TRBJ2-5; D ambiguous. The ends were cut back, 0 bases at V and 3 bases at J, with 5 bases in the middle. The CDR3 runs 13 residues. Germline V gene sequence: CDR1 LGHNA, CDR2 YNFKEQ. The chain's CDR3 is CASSQDFEETQYF. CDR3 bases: TGTGCCAGCAGCCAAGACTTCGAAGAGACCCAGTACTTC.

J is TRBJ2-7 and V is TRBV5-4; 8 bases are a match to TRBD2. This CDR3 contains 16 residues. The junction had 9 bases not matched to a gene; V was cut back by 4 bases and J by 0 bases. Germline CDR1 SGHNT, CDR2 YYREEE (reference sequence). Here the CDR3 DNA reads TGTGCCAGCAGCGCTCGGGGGGGAACAAGCTCCTACGAGCAGTACTTC. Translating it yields CASSARGGTSSYEQYF.

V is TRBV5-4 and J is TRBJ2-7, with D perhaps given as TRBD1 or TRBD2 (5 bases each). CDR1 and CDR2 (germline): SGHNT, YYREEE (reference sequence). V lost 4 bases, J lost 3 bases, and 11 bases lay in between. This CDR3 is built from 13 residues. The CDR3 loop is CASSPGRNYEQYF. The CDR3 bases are TGTGCCAGCAGCCCGGGACGGAACTACGAGCAGTACTTC.

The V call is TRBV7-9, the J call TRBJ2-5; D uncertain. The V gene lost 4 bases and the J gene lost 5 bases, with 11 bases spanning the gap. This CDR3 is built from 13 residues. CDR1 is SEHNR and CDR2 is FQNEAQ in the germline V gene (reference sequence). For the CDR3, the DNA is TGTGCCAGCAGCTCGACCCCTCTGGAGACCCAGTACTTC. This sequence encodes CASSSTPLETQYF.

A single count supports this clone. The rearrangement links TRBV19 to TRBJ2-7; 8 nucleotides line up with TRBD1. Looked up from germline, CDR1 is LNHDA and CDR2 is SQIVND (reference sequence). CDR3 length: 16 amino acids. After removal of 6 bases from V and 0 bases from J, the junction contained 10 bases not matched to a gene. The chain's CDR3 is CASSLKGQGASYEQYF. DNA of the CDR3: TGTGCCAGTAGCTTAAAGGGGCAGGGGGCCTCCTACGAGCAGTACTTC. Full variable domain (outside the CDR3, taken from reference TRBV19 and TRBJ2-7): DGGITQSPKYLFRKEGQNVTLSCEQNLNHDAMYWYRQDPGQGLRLIYYSQIVNDFQKGDIAEGYSVSREKKESFPLTVTSAQKNPTAFYLCASSLKGQGASYEQYFGPGTRLTVT.

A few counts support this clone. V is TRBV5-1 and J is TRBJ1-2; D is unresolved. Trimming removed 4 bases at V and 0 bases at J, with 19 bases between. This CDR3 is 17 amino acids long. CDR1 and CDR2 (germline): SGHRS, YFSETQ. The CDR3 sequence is CASSPDLSAWANYGYTF. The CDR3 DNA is TGCGCCAGCAGCCCGGATCTGTCCGCCTGGGCTAACTATGGCTACACCTTC.